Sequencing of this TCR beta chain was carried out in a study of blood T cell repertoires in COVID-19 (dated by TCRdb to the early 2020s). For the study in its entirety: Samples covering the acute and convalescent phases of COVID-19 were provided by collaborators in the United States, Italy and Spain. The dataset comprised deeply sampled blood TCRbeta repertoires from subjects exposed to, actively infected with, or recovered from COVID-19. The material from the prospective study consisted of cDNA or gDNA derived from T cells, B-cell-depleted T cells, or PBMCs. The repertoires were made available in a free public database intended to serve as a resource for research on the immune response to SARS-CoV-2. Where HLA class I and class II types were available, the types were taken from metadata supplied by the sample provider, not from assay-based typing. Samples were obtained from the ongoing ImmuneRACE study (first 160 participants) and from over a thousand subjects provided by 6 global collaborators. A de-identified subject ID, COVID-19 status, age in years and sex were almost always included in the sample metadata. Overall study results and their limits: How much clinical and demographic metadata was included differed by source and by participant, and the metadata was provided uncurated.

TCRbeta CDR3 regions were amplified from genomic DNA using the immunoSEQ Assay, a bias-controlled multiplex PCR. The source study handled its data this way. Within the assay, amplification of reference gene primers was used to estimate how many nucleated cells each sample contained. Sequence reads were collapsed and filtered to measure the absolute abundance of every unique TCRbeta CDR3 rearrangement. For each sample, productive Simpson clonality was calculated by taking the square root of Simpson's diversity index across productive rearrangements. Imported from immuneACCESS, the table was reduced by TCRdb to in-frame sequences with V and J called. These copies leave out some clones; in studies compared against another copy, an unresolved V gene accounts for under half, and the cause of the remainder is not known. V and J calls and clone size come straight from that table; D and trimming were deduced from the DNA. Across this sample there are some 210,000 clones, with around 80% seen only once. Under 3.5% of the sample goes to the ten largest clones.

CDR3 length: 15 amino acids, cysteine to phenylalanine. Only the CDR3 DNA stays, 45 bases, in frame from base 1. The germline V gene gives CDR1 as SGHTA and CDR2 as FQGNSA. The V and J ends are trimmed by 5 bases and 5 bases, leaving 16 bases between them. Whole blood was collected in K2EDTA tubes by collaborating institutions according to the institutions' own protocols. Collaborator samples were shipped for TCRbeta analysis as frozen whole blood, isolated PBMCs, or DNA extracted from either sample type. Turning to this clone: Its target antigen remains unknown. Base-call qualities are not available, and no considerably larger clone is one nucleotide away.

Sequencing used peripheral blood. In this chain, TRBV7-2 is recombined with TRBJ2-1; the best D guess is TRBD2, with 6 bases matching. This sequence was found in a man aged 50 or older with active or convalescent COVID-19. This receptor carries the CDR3 CASSPGRRADNEQFF. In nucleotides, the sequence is TGTGCCAGCAGCCCCGGAAGGAGGGCGGACAATGAGCAGTTCTTC.